This TCR beta chain was sequenced for a study of blood T cell repertoires in COVID-19. Study-level information: Samples of COVID-19 (acute and convalescent) were obtained from the United States, Italy and Spain.

Profiling relied on immunoSEQ multiplex PCR, and the TCRdb table lists in-frame clones only, not all of them. Of 75,000 to 95,000 clones in the sample, 70% to 90% were seen once. This clone was found once. With 6 bases clipped from V and 2 bases from J, the junction kept 7 bases outside the gene matches. Germline assignment: CDR1 SNHLY and CDR2 FYNNEI. The CDR3 is 16 residues long. This chain links TRBV2 with TRBJ2-3, with TRBD1 matching 11 bases. The sequence came from a man at least 80 years old with active or convalescent COVID-19. Material for sequencing was peripheral blood. This CDR3 is CASSHRTGGYTDTQYF. For the CDR3, the DNA is TGTGCCAGCAGCCATAGGACAGGGGGCTACACAGATACGCAGTATTTT.